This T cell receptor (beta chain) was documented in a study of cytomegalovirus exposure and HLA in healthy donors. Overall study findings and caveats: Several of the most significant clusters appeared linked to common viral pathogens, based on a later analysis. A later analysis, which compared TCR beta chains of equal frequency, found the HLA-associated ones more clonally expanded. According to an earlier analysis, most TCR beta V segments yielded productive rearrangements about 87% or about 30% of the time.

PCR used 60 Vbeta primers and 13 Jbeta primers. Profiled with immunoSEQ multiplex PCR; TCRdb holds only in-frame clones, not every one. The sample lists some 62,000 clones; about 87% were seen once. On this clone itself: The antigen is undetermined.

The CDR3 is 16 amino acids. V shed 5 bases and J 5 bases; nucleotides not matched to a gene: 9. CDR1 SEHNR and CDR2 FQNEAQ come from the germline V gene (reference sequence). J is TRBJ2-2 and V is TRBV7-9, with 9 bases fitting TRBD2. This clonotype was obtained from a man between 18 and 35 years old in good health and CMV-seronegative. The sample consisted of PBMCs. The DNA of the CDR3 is TGTGCCAGCAGCCCTCCGGGACTAGCACGGACCGGGGAGCTGTTTTTT. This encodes CASSPPGLARTGELFF. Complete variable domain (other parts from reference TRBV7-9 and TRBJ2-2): DTGVSQNPRHKITKRGQNVTFRCDPISEHNRLYWYRQTLGQGPEFLTYFQNEAQLEKSRLLSDRFSAERPKGSFSTLEIQRTEQGDSAMYLCASSPPGLARTGELFFGEGSRLTVL.